This TCR beta chain was recovered during a study of blood T cell repertoires in COVID-19. Background on the study: Collection of acute and convalescent COVID-19 samples took place in the United States, Italy and Spain. PBMCs, B-cell-depleted T cells, or T cells provided the cDNA or gDNA that made up the material.

Germline CDR1 is SEHNR and CDR2 is FQNEAQ (reference sequence). The CDR3 loop spans 14 amino acids. Trimming removed 5 bases from V and 6 bases from J, with 17 bases in between. In the original processing: Quantification of nucleated cells was approximated via reference gene primer amplification. Clones were sequenced by immunoSEQ multiplex PCR, and TCRdb holds only the in-frame ones, with some missing. Clone size and the V and J calls come from that table; the DNA yielded D and trimming. The repertoire has about 52,000 clones, over 75% of them found once; the top ten carry 11%. This clonotype was sampled from a man older than 75 with COVID-19, enrolled during active disease. The rearrangement joins TRBV7-9 to TRBJ2-7, with a tentative D call TRBD1 (5 bases). The sample was peripheral blood. The CDR3 protein is CASSLGQLASEQYV. The CDR3 DNA reads as TGTGCCAGCAGCCTTGGACAACTGGCCAGCGAGCAGTACGTC.